The subject of this entry is one T cell receptor beta chain. The data stem from a study of blood T cell repertoires in COVID-19. The assay was immunoSEQ multiplex PCR, and TCRdb's table has in-frame clones only and misses some. The sample records approximately 190,000 clones, 75% to 95% being singletons. Germline CDR1 LGHDT, CDR2 YNNKEL (reference sequence). V lost 4 bases, J lost 2 bases, and 6 bases stayed unmatched. CDR3 length equals 16 residues. The receptor's source is a man between 50 and 59 years old with acute or convalescent COVID-19. Source material: peripheral blood. The chain combines TRBV3-1 (or the pseudogene TRBV3-2) with TRBJ2-4, with 9 nucleotides matching TRBD1. The DNA of the CDR3 is TGTGCCAGCAGCCCAGGGACAGGGTGGTCCAAAAACATTCAGTACTTC. Translated: CASSPGTGWSKNIQYF.